The clone carrying this T cell receptor (beta chain) was picked up many times. The CDR3 has 13 amino acids. CDR1 SNHLY and CDR2 FYNNEI come from the germline V gene. Trimming took 7 bases from V and 4 from J, leaving 13 bases between them. Time point: before trial treatment. Eligibility criteria specified advanced solid malignancies devoid of tumor-infiltrating lymphocytes. TRAV- and TRBV-specific primers were used for first-strand cDNA, which covered alpha and beta chains. TCRs were put through roughly 20 PCR cycles of amplification with Phusion. A constant-region primer and the V-primer adapter served as the primer pair. A single record per CDR3 protein comes from TCRdb applying MiXCR to the reads. Of about 82,000 distinct CDR3 sequences in the sample, approximately 19% were seen once. This record comes from a study of low-dose radiotherapy and immunotherapy resistance in tumors. Study-wide background: Ipilimumab 1 mg/kg every six weeks, together with nivolumab 240 mg every two weeks, was given intravenously to patients. Cyclophosphamide infusions of 200 mg/m2 came every two weeks, one day before radiation-immunotherapy. With cycle 1 day 1 as the start, patients took oral aspirin 300 mg daily for four cycles.

This sequence was found in a male donor with prostate cancer. This sequence joins TRBV2 and TRBJ1-1, with D perhaps TRBD1 (6 bases). The sequencing here drew on PBMCs, taken before treatment. The CDR3 region is CASIKRGGTEAFF. The CDR3 region has the DNA TGTGCCAGCATCAAAAGGGGGGGCACTGAAGCTTTCTTT.